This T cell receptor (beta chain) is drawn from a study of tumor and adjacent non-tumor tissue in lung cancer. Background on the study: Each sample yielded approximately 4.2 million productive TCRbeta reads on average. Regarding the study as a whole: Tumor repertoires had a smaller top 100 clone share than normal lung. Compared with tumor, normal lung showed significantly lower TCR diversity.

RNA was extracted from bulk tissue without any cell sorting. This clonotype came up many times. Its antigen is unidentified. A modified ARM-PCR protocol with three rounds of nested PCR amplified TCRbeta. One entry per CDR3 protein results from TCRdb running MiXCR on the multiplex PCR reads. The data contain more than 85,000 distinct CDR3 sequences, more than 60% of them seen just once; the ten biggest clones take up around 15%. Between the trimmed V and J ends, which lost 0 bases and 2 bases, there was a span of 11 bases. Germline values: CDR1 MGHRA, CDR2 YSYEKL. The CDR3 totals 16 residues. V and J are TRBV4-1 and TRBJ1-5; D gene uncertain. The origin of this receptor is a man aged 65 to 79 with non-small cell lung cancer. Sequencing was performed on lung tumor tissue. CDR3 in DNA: TGCGCCAGCAGCCAAGATCGTAGAGGGCGCAATCAGCCCCAGCATTTT. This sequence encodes CASSQDRRGRNQPQHF.